This entry is about one T cell receptor (beta chain). Its matching antigen is unknown. Amplified TCR beta CDR3 regions were obtained using RNA transcripts as template. Second-round multiplex PCR came after first-round RT-PCR with HTBI primers. TCRdb used MiXCR to reprocess the multiplex PCR reads, holding one entry per CDR3 protein. The sample records 500,000 to 700,000 distinct CDR3 sequences, about 40% being singletons. CDR3 length equals 13 residues. The germline gives CDR1 SEHNR, CDR2 FQNEAQ (reference sequence). This entry comes from a study of Graves' ophthalmopathy and Graves' hyperthyroidism. The wider study: Being free of ophthalmopathy for 18 months of follow-up defined stable hyperthyroidism.

Overall study results and limits: Blood contained most expanded thyroid clonotypes exceeding 0.001 frequency. At less than 71% sensitivity and 72.22% specificity, the model predicted progression of the ophthalmopathy. Ophthalmopathy versus stable hyperthyroidism: 13-signature model gave around 85% sensitivity, just under 82% specificity.

The sequence was collected from an adult man with Graves' hyperthyroidism. J is TRBJ2-5 and V is TRBV7-9; 8 bases are a match to TRBD1. The better agreement between TRBJ2-1 and the DNA end casts doubt on the J call. The sequenced sample was peripheral blood or thyroid tissue (not recorded which). CDR3 DNA: TGTGCCAGCAGCAACGGACAGGGCGATGAGCAGTTCTTC. It translates to CASSNGQGDEQFF.